A selection of T cell receptor beta chains follows, all from one sample in a study of T-cell reconstitution after alpha-beta-depleted transplantation in children. TCRdb re-called the PCR reads through MiXCR, storing one row per CDR3 protein. The profile shows some 200,000 distinct CDR3 sequences, approximately 8.4% of them singletons. The source material was PBMCs, mostly from graft donor cells, sampled 360 days after TCRalphabeta/CD19-depleted stem cell transplant. The receptors shown here come from a male patient between 2 and 10 years old who had a stem cell transplant for acute myeloid leukemia, so the T cells may come from the graft donor. CDR3s include the opening cysteine and the closing phenylalanine or tryptophan. Fields, in order: CDR3 protein, CDR3 DNA, V gene, D gene, J gene, clone size. D genes are given only for firm matches. Not every row has a clone size; where given, it reads once, few, many or a size class.

CASSPPRGNQPQHF | TGTGCCAGCAGCCCCCCCAGGGGCAATCAGCCCCAGCATTTT | TRBV7-3 | . | TRBJ1-5 | few
CATSGGLTDTQYF | TGTGCCACTAGCGGGGGACTCACAGATACGCAGTATTTT | TRBV10-3 | TRBD2 | TRBJ2-3 | once
CASSLGLAGRDEQFF | TGTGCCAGCAGCTTAGGACTAGCGGGAAGGGATGAGCAGTTCTTC | TRBV7-2 | TRBD2 | TRBJ2-1 | .
CASSTAGGPPGELFF | TGTGCCAGCAGTACGGCGGGAGGGCCCCCCGGGGAGCTGTTTTTT | TRBV12-3/TRBV12-4 | TRBD2 | TRBJ2-2 | few
CASSQNSPRETQYF | TGTGCCAGCAGTCAGAACAGTCCTCGGGAGACCCAGTACTTC | TRBV12-3/TRBV12-4 | . | TRBJ2-5 | many
CSAARSGANVLTF | TGCAGTGCGGCGCGCTCTGGGGCCAACGTCCTGACTTTC | TRBV20-1 | . | TRBJ2-6 | many
CARSLGPNSGNTIYF | TGTGCCAGGAGCCTCGGGCCCAACTCGGGAAACACCATATATTTT | TRBV7-9 | . | TRBJ1-3 | .
CSARAPGIQYF | TGCAGTGCTAGGGCACCGGGCATTCAGTACTTC | TRBV20-1 | . | TRBJ2-4 | many
CSARGIQGRDTEAFF | TGCAGTGCTAGAGGTATACAGGGAAGGGACACTGAAGCTTTCTTT | TRBV20-1 | . | TRBJ1-1 | .
CSVKNLAMNTEAFF | TGCAGCGTCAAAAATCTGGCTATGAACACTGAAGCTTTCTTT | TRBV29-1 | . | TRBJ1-1 | few
CAWAPLAGDYEQYF | TGTGCCTGGGCCCCACTAGCGGGAGATTACGAGCAGTACTTC | TRBV30 | TRBD2 | TRBJ2-7 | .
CAISVGLAGGETQYF | TGTGCCATCAGTGTCGGACTAGCGGGGGGAGAGACCCAGTACTTC | TRBV10-3 | TRBD2 | TRBJ2-5 | few
CASSFRGFPHNSPLHF | TGCGCCAGCAGCTTCAGGGGGTTCCCCCATAATTCACCCCTCCACTTT | TRBV5-1 | TRBD1 | TRBJ1-6 | few
CASSYSTGGPYYGYTF | TGTGCCAGCAGTTACTCTACAGGGGGTCCCTATTATGGCTACACCTTC | TRBV6-5 | TRBD1 | TRBJ1-2 | few